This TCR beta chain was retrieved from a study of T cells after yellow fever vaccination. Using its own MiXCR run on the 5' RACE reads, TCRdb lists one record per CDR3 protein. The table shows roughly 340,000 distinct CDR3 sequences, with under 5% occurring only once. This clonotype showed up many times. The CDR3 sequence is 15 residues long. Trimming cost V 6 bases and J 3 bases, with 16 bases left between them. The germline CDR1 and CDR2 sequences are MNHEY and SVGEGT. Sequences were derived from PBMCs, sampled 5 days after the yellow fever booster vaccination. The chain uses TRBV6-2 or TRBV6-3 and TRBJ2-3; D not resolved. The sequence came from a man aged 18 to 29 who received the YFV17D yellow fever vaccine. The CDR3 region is CASRDLATSTDTQYF. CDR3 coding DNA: TGTGCCAGCAGAGACTTGGCCACCTCAACAGATACGCAGTATTTT.